These T cell receptor beta chains were read from a single sample in a study of T cells in Graves' hyperthyroidism and ophthalmopathy. MiXCR, applied by TCRdb to the multiplex PCR reads, yields one record per CDR3 protein. The sample includes 500,000 to 750,000 distinct CDR3 sequences, less than 20% seen only once; the top ten take under 7.5%. The sequencing input was blood. All receptors derive from a woman aged 25 to 39 with Graves' hyperthyroidism. CDR3s include the opening cysteine and the closing phenylalanine or tryptophan. Each record gives: D gene, J gene, V gene, clone size, CDR3 protein, CDR3 DNA. A D gene is named only where the DNA matches it firmly. Size values are once, few and many counts, or a class for expanded clones, and some rows have none.

D gene: -; J gene: TRBJ2-2; V gene: TRBV18; clone size: few; CDR3 protein: CASSLRDTANTGELFF; CDR3 DNA: TGTGCCAGCTCACTACGGGACACAGCTAACACCGGGGAGCTGTTTTTT
D gene: -; J gene: TRBJ1-4; V gene: TRBV7-2; clone size: -; CDR3 protein: CASSLGPTGAGEKLFF; CDR3 DNA: TGTGCCAGCAGCTTAGGCCCGACAGGTGCTGGGGAAAAACTGTTTTTT
D gene: TRBD2; J gene: TRBJ2-5; V gene: TRBV20-1; clone size: few; CDR3 protein: CSASHSGAAGGETQYF; CDR3 DNA: TGCAGTGCTAGCCACAGCGGAGCTGCCGGGGGGGAGACCCAGTACTTC
D gene: -; J gene: TRBJ1-6; V gene: TRBV2; clone size: many; CDR3 protein: CASSEVRGRRPLHF; CDR3 DNA: TGTGCCAGCAGTGAAGTTCGGGGACGGCGCCCCCTCCACTTT
D gene: -; J gene: TRBJ1-3; V gene: TRBV5-1; clone size: few; CDR3 protein: CASSSGLGNTIYF; CDR3 DNA: TGCGCCAGCAGCTCGGGGCTTGGAAACACCATATATTTT
D gene: TRBD2; J gene: TRBJ2-7; V gene: TRBV3-1; clone size: many; CDR3 protein: CASSHRSSGRDEQYF; CDR3 DNA: TGTGCCAGCAGCCACCGATCGAGCGGGAGGGACGAGCAGTACTTC
D gene: TRBD2; J gene: TRBJ2-3; V gene: TRBV5-6; clone size: many; CDR3 protein: CASSGAGVDTQYF; CDR3 DNA: TGTGCCAGCAGCGGGGCGGGAGTAGATACGCAGTATTTT
D gene: TRBD2; J gene: TRBJ2-3; V gene: TRBV5-1; clone size: -; CDR3 protein: CASTPLAGVVDTQYF; CDR3 DNA: TGCGCCAGCACCCCGCTAGCGGGAGTGGTAGATACGCAGTATTTT
D gene: TRBD2; J gene: TRBJ2-1; V gene: TRBV10-3; clone size: many; CDR3 protein: CAIGVWGGREVGSYNEQFF; CDR3 DNA: TGTGCCATCGGAGTGTGGGGAGGGCGGGAGGTCGGCTCCTACAATGAGCAGTTCTTC
D gene: -; J gene: TRBJ2-3; V gene: TRBV27; clone size: -; CDR3 protein: CAGTSTSTDTQYF; CDR3 DNA: TGTGCCGGCACCTCGACAAGCACAGATACGCAGTATTTT
D gene: TRBD2; J gene: TRBJ2-3; V gene: TRBV20-1; clone size: many; CDR3 protein: CSATRAGDLADTQYF; CDR3 DNA: TGCAGTGCTACCCGGGCGGGAGATCTGGCAGATACGCAGTATTTT
D gene: TRBD2; J gene: TRBJ2-3; V gene: TRBV20-1; clone size: -; CDR3 protein: CSAPSGSNTDTQYF; CDR3 DNA: TGCAGTGCACCTAGCGGGAGCAACACAGATACGCAGTATTTT
D gene: -; J gene: TRBJ1-2; V gene: TRBV14; clone size: many; CDR3 protein: CASSQEVGAGDGYTF; CDR3 DNA: TGTGCCAGCAGCCAAGAAGTCGGTGCAGGGGATGGCTACACCTTC